This T cell receptor (beta chain) was captured in a study of blood T cell repertoires in COVID-19. This clone showed up just a few times. Clones were read by immunoSEQ multiplex PCR, and TCRdb kept only the in-frame ones, dropping some. The data hold 95,000 to 130,000 clones, with 70% to 90% observed a single time. With 8 bases clipped from V and 0 bases from J, the junction kept 6 bases outside the gene matches. The CDR3 covers 15 residues. CDR1 SNHLY and CDR2 FYNNEI come from the germline V gene. Sequencing used peripheral blood. The chain is built from TRBV2 and TRBJ1-3; 8 positions match TRBD1. This clonotype was sampled from a man aged 30-40 years with acute or convalescent COVID-19. The CDR3 spells CASGRQGSSGNTIYF. The DNA for the CDR3 is TGTGCCAGCGGAAGACAGGGGAGCTCTGGAAACACCATATATTTT.